The sequence of this T cell receptor beta chain was determined in a study of T cell repertoires in cytomegalovirus infection. Whole-study context: A matching HLA type, together with CMV infection, was signaled by public TCR beta signatures.

There are 17 residues in the CDR3. The germline V and J ends were trimmed by 0 bases and 0 bases, with 12 bases remaining between them. The germline gives CDR1 SGHRS, CDR2 YFSETQ. TCRdb processed the reads anew with MiXCR; each CDR3 protein has one entry. The sample gives approximately 250,000 distinct CDR3 sequences, roughly 20% of which show up once; 18% is in the top ten. Study-wide findings and caveats: Cumulative public TCR beta family frequency identified CMV carriers with the relevant HLA. HLA-C-restricted CMV clonotypes gave the most frequent clonotype in two of eight donors.

On this clonotype: As yet, its antigen is unknown.

The sample taken for sequencing was CD8+ T cells from PBMCs. The clonotype originates from a human donor in good health (CMV status not recorded). Some clones in this sample may be carry-over from other donors' samples. The J gene is TRBJ1-4, the V gene TRBV5-1, with D unresolved. The CDR3 loop reads CASSLVLGGTTNEKLFF. The CDR3 DNA sequence: TGCGCCAGCAGCTTGGTGCTAGGAGGCACAACTAATGAAAAACTGTTTTTT.